One and the same sample provided the 30 T cell receptor beta chains below, sequenced in a study of cytomegalovirus exposure and HLA in healthy donors. Primers: 60 Vbeta forward and 13 Jbeta reverse. This table comes from immunoSEQ multiplex PCR, and its TCRdb copy is limited to in-frame clones, with some not included. The sample shows approximately 150,000 clones, under 85% of them seen only once. The sample comprised PBMCs. These receptor sequences come from a man between 18 and 29 years old in good health and CMV-seronegative.

The V and J genes are TRBV6-6 and TRBJ2-7, with a tentative D call TRBD2 (6 bases). The V gene's germline CDR1 is MNHNY and CDR2 SVGAGI (reference sequence). The V end lost 6 bases, the J end lost 5 bases, and 11 bases lay between the germline ends. The CDR3 contains 12 residues. The CDR3 reads CASRIGGDEQYF. CDR3 sequence (DNA): TGTGCCAGCAGGATCGGGGGAGACGAGCAGTACTTC.

J is TRBJ2-7 and V is TRBV19; a weak D match, TRBD2 (7 bases). V lost 7 bases, J lost 3 bases, and 19 bases lay in between. The CDR3 has 15 residues. Germline loops: CDR1 LNHDA, CDR2 SQIVND (reference sequence). CDR3 sequence: CASKGGRERNYEQYF. In DNA form, the CDR3 reads TGTGCCAGTAAAGGGGGGCGGGAGAGAAACTACGAGCAGTACTTC.

The J gene is TRBJ1-1, the V gene TRBV5-1, with a possible D match to TRBD1 (5 bases). The CDR3 consists of 12 residues. Trimming took off 2 bases at V and 5 bases at J, with 7 bases between the two ends. Germline V gene data show CDR1 as SGHRS and CDR2 as YFSETQ. CDR3 sequence (DNA): TGCGCCAGCAGCTTTGGGGGGACTGAAGCTTTCTTT. This translates into CASSFGGTEAFF.

V usage is TRBV4-3 and J usage is TRBJ2-5, with 16 bases matching TRBD2. Germline V lookup: CDR1 LGHNA, CDR2 YSLEER. The junction had 10 bases not matched to a gene; V was cut back by 1 base and J by 5 bases. There are 19 residues in the CDR3. Here the CDR3 DNA reads TGCGCCAGCAGCCAAGGGACACCGGGACTAGCGGGAGGGGAGGAGACCCAGTACTTC. Residues: CASSQGTPGLAGGEETQYF.

V gene TRBV5-1 combines with J gene TRBJ1-1; D gene uncertain. Per germline, CDR1 SGHRS and CDR2 YFSETQ. V lost 7 bases, J lost 1 base, and 20 bases lay in between. The CDR3 length is 16 residues. CDR3 region: CASPTRRAGWNTEAFF. CDR3 bases: TGCGCCAGCCCTACGCGGCGGGCCGGGTGGAACACTGAAGCTTTCTTT.

The chain's CDR3 is CASSSTSGGWGTQYF. CDR3 nucleotides: TGTGCCAGCAGTTCGACTAGCGGGGGGTGGGGGACCCAGTACTTC. This chain uses TRBV27 with TRBJ2-5; TRBD2 matches 13 bases. The CDR3 is 15 residues long. J was trimmed by 7 bases and V by 4 bases; bases with no gene match: 6. Germline CDR1 and CDR2: MNHEY and SMNVEV (reference sequence).

The V and J genes are TRBV7-2 and TRBJ2-2; TRBD1 might be the D (6 bases). CDR1 is SGHTA and CDR2 is FQGNSA in the germline V gene. Between the trimmed V and J ends, which lost 4 bases and 4 bases, there was a span of 13 bases. The CDR3 spans 15 residues. CDR3 DNA: TGTGCCAGCAGCTCGGACAGTGTGGGCACCGGGGAGCTGTTTTTT. This translates into CASSSDSVGTGELFF.

The chain uses TRBV7-3 and TRBJ2-2; D remains unclear. Germline CDR1 and CDR2: SGHTA and FQGTGA. CDR3 length: 12 amino acids. V was clipped by 4 bases and J by 4 bases, with 4 bases between them. The CDR3 loop is CASSSITGELFF. CDR3 bases: TGTGCCAGCAGCTCAATCACCGGGGAGCTGTTTTTT.

The J gene is TRBJ2-5, the V gene TRBV9; TRBD2 matches 8 bases. The V and J ends lost 0 bases and 11 bases, in that order; junction bases with no gene match: 6. The CDR3 length is 13 residues. The germline gives CDR1 SGDLS, CDR2 YYNGEE. Here the CDR3 DNA reads TGTGCCAGCAGCGTAGGCACCGGGGGGGAGCAGTACTTC. Protein product: CASSVGTGGEQYF.

This clone was seen once. The chain uses TRBV29-1 and TRBJ2-7; D may be TRBD1 (6 bases). This CDR3 comprises 13 residues. Trimming stripped 4 bases from V and 2 bases from J, with 12 bases between. The germline V gene encodes CDR1 SQVTM and CDR2 ANQGSEA. In nucleotides, the CDR3 is TGCAGCGTTGGACAGGATTTGACCTACGAGCAGTACTTC. It translates to CSVGQDLTYEQYF.

The chain combines TRBV6-5 with TRBJ2-1; 8 nucleotides agree with TRBD2. V lost 6 bases and J lost 8; bases outside the gene matches: 6. CDR1 MNHEY and CDR2 SVGAGI come from the germline V gene. This CDR3 comprises 13 residues. This CDR3 is CASSLLAADEQFF. As DNA, the CDR3 is TGTGCCAGCAGCCTACTAGCGGCCGATGAGCAGTTCTTC.

The chain couples TRBV27 to TRBJ2-7; D is possibly TRBD1 (6 bases). The germline V and J ends were trimmed by 5 bases and 1 base, with 12 bases remaining between them. CDR3 length: 14 residues. Germline CDR1 and CDR2: MNHEY and SMNVEV (reference sequence). In nucleotides, the CDR3 is TGTGCCAGCAGTCTACGTCAGGGGTCCTACGAGCAGTACTTC. This sequence encodes CASSLRQGSYEQYF.

The chain carries TRBV5-4 and TRBJ2-5; 14 bases align to TRBD2. TRBJ2-7 explains the end of the DNA better; the J call may be wrong. Germline V lookup: CDR1 SGHNT, CDR2 YYREEE (reference sequence). The CDR3 sequence is 16 residues long. CDR3 region: CASSLGLAGVNNEQYF. CDR3 nucleotides: TGTGCCAGCAGCCTGGGACTAGCGGGAGTTAACAACGAGCAGTACTTC.

The chain joins TRBV7-3 to TRBJ2-4; perhaps TRBD1 as D (5 bases). V was clipped by 0 bases and J by 6 bases, with 18 bases between them. Germline CDR1 is SGHTA and CDR2 is FQGTGA. This CDR3 contains 17 residues. The CDR3 is CASSLTGSPGAANIQYF. For the CDR3, the DNA is TGTGCCAGCAGCTTAACGGGAAGTCCTGGGGCCGCAAACATTCAGTACTTC. The full variable domain, its missing parts supplied by reference TRBV7-3 and TRBJ2-4, is GAGVSQTPSNKVTEKGKYVELRCDPISGHTALYWYRQSLGQGPEFLIYFQGTGAADDSGLPNDRFFAVRPEGSVSTLKIQRTERGDSAVYLCASSLTGSPGAANIQYFGAGTRLSVL.

The chain employs TRBV28 and TRBJ1-5; D is unresolved. In germline, CDR1 is MDHEN, CDR2 SYDVKM. CDR3 length: 12 amino acids. With 6 bases removed from V and 3 bases from J, the gap between germline ends came to 6 bases. Here the CDR3 reads CASSPLNQPQHF. CDR3 nucleotide sequence: TGTGCCAGCAGCCCCCTCAATCAGCCCCAGCATTTT.

The chain joins TRBV20-1 to TRBJ2-1; a weak D match, TRBD1 (6 bases). Germline V lookup: CDR1 DFQATT, CDR2 SNEGSKA (reference sequence). The V end was cut by 6 bases, the J end by 4 bases, with 7 bases between. This CDR3 contains 11 residues. The CDR3 here is CSAGQYNEQFF. CDR3 DNA: TGCAGTGCAGGACAGTACAATGAGCAGTTCTTC.

The CDR3 sequence: CASSPTSSPYNEQFF. The CDR3 DNA follows: TGTGCCAGCAGTCCGACTAGCAGCCCCTACAATGAGCAGTTCTTC. This chain joins TRBV6-5 and TRBJ2-1, with TRBD2 identical over 7 bases. The CDR3 has 15 amino acids. V trimming: 5 bases; J trimming: 2 bases; junction bases outside the gene matches: 6. Germline-derived CDR1 and CDR2 are MNHEY and SVGAGI.

The rearrangement uses TRBV4-1 and TRBJ2-3; maybe TRBD2 (6 bases). This CDR3 has 16 residues. Germline CDR1 is MGHRA and CDR2 is YSYEKL. V was shortened by 3 bases and J by 5 bases, with 18 bases between the two germline ends. CDR3 in DNA: TGCGCCAGCAGCCAGACTAGTAGCCATCCCCTAGATACGCAGTATTTT. Its translation: CASSQTSSHPLDTQYF.

This clone was seen more than once but under ten times. The chain couples TRBV15 to TRBJ2-7; 10 nucleotides align to TRBD2. V shed 8 bases and J 3 bases; nucleotides not matched to a gene: 13. CDR3 size: 16 residues. Per the germline V gene, CDR1 is LNHNV and CDR2 is YYDKDF (reference sequence). This chain's CDR3 is CATQGENSGRYYEQYF. In DNA form, the CDR3 reads TGTGCCACCCAGGGGGAAAATAGCGGGAGGTACTACGAGCAGTACTTC.

V is TRBV13 and J is TRBJ2-1, with TRBD2 as a possible D gene (6 bases). With 2 bases removed from V and 5 bases from J, the gap between germline ends came to 22 bases. Germline V gives CDR1 PRHDT, CDR2 FYEKMQ (reference sequence). This CDR3 has 18 amino acids. The CDR3 coding sequence is TGTGCCAGCAGCTTATCCGGGAGTCGCCCCCGGGGCCACAATGAGCAGTTCTTC. This sequence encodes CASSLSGSRPRGHNEQFF.

V is TRBV2 and J is TRBJ2-1, with 7 bases identical to TRBD1. The CDR3 spans 16 residues. CDR1 SNHLY and CDR2 FYNNEI come from the germline V gene. Trimming took 2 bases from V and 4 from J; bases not matched to a gene: 8. DNA of the CDR3: TGTGCCAGCAGTGAAAGGGACAGACAACTTTACAATGAGCAGTTCTTC. It codes for CASSERDRQLYNEQFF.

The chain's CDR3 is CASSPGQGAQGANVLTF. Here the CDR3 DNA reads TGTGCCAGCTCACCTGGACAGGGGGCGCAGGGGGCCAACGTCCTGACTTTC. This rearrangement joins TRBV18 to TRBJ2-6; TRBD1 agrees at 11 bases. The CDR3 has 17 amino acids. V gave up 3 bases and J gave up 4 bases; unmatched junction bases: 5. In germline, CDR1 is KGHSH, CDR2 LQKENI.

The V and J genes are TRBV6-5 and TRBJ2-7; 10 bases match TRBD1. The CDR3 is 14 amino acids. Germline CDR1 reads MNHEY; CDR2 reads SVGAGI. The J segment lost 3 bases and the V segment lost 6 bases, leaving 5 bases of the junction unmatched. The CDR3: CASSLGDRGYEQYF. CDR3 DNA sequence: TGTGCCAGCAGCTTGGGGGACAGGGGCTACGAGCAGTACTTC.

The J gene is TRBJ2-3, the V gene TRBV7-9; D not resolved. Germline CDR1 reads SEHNR; CDR2 reads FQNEAQ (reference sequence). V dropped 5 bases and J dropped 6 bases, with 6 bases sitting between them. The CDR3 consists of 11 residues. The CDR3 nucleotides are TGTGCCAGCAGCCCACTGGATACGCAGTATTTT. Amino acid sequence: CASSPLDTQYF.

This clone has a single count. V usage is TRBV9 and J usage is TRBJ1-6; the D is unclear. V was trimmed by 4 bases and J by 4 bases, leaving 21 bases between them. This CDR3 spans 18 amino acids. Germline V gene lookup returns CDR1 SGDLS and CDR2 YYNGEE. This chain's CDR3 is CASSPSPGSPDYNSPLHF. For the CDR3, the DNA is TGTGCCAGCAGCCCTTCGCCGGGGTCGCCGGATTATAATTCACCCCTCCACTTT.

This clone was observed a handful of times. The V call is TRBV6-5, the J call TRBJ2-1; weak D call: TRBD2 (6 bases). The CDR3 is 11 amino acids. CDR1 and CDR2 from the germline V gene are MNHEY and SVGAGI. Trimming cost V 10 bases and J 9 bases, with 13 bases left between them. Here the CDR3 reads CATRRGAEQFF. The CDR3 region has the DNA TGTGCCACCCGGAGGGGCGCTGAGCAGTTCTTC.

The genes are TRBV7-8 and TRBJ1-1; D not resolved. The V end was cut by 1 base, the J end by 3 bases, with 6 bases between. CDR3 size: 13 residues. The germline V gene encodes CDR1 SGHVS and CDR2 FQNEAQ. The CDR3 bases are TGTGCCAGCAGCTTAGTGGCGGACACTGAAGCTTTCTTT. It codes for CASSLVADTEAFF.

This clone was detected only a few times. The V and J genes are TRBV19 and TRBJ1-5, with D possibly matching TRBD1 (6 bases). Between the trimmed V and J ends, which lost 5 bases and 4 bases, there was a span of 15 bases. This CDR3 comprises 15 residues. Per the germline V gene, CDR1 is LNHDA and CDR2 is SQIVND (reference sequence). The CDR3 DNA reads as TGTGCCAGTAGTCTCGGTTGGGGGCCAAATCAGCCCCAGCATTTT. Amino acid sequence: CASSLGWGPNQPQHF.

This clone was recorded at least ten times. The rearrangement joins TRBV6-4 to TRBJ2-1, with D possibly matching TRBD1 (5 bases). The CDR3 sequence is 14 residues long. Trimming took off 4 bases at V and 0 bases at J, with 7 bases between the two ends. CDR1 and CDR2 from the germline V gene are MRHNA and SNTAGT. The chain's CDR3 is CASSADTSYNEQFF. The CDR3 DNA reads as TGTGCCAGCAGTGCGGACACCTCCTACAATGAGCAGTTCTTC.

The chain carries TRBV7-2 and TRBJ1-1; 7 positions match TRBD1. CDR1 and CDR2 (germline): SGHTA, FQGNSA. The CDR3 length is 14 residues. With V trimmed by 3 bases and J by 4 bases, 5 bases remained unmatched. CDR3 nucleotide sequence: TGTGCCAGCAGCTTGATGGAGGGGGCCACTGAAGCTTTCTTT. This sequence encodes CASSLMEGATEAFF.